This record covers a single T cell receptor (beta chain). CDR1 SGHDN and CDR2 FVKESK come from the germline V gene. This CDR3 comprises 16 residues. The V gene lost 3 bases and the J gene lost 7 bases, with 22 bases spanning the gap. This record comes from a study of OX40 agonist ivuxolimab in advanced cancers. Profiling relied on immunoSEQ multiplex PCR, and the TCRdb table lists in-frame clones only, not all of them. This sample yields some 66,000 clones, of which around nine tenths are seen a single time; approximately 0.27% belongs to the top ten. This specimen consisted of CD4+ or CD8+ T cells sorted from blood, obtained in a trial of the OX40 agonist ivuxolimab. The sequence was collected from an adult with an advanced solid tumor such as melanoma, head and neck, liver or kidney cancer. This chain links TRBV14 with TRBJ2-7; D unclear. The CDR3 loop is CASSHLHTSLRGEQYF. Here the CDR3 DNA reads TGTGCCAGCAGCCACCTTCACACTTCTCTACGTGGGGAGCAGTACTTC.